Listed below are T cell receptor beta chains from one sample, sequenced in a study of vaccination and CD4 T cells after COVID-19. Via MiXCR, TCRdb re-called the PCR reads, giving one row per CDR3 protein. The table has 9,500 to 15,000 distinct CDR3 sequences, under 35% seen once. Antigens of these TCRs are unknown. Sequencing was performed on CD4+ T cells from blood, cultured in vitro, taken before SARS-CoV-2 vaccination. The source is a human donor who received a COVID-19 vaccine. CDR3s include the opening cysteine and the closing phenylalanine or tryptophan. D genes are given only for firm matches. Size is omitted from some rows. Given values are once, few, many or a class for expanded clones.

d_call	j_call	v_call	clone_size	cdr3_aa	cdr3_nt
TRBD1	TRBJ2-7	TRBV5-1	-	CASSPDRPALGKQYF	TGCGCCAGCAGTCCGGACAGGCCGGCCCTCGGCAAGCAGTACTTC
-	TRBJ1-1	TRBV20-1	few	CSPDPGVRTEAFF	TGCAGTCCGGACCCAGGGGTGCGGACTGAAGCTTTCTTT
-	TRBJ2-3	TRBV28	few	CASSLGLVTDTQYF	TGTGCCAGCAGTTTAGGACTGGTCACAGATACGCAGTATTTT
TRBD1	TRBJ1-4	TRBV7-9	once	CASSLSDRVNEKLFF	TGTGCCAGCAGCTTAAGTGACAGGGTGAATGAAAAACTGTTTTTT
-	TRBJ2-3	TRBV7-2	-	CASSIRDFPTDTQYF	TGTGCCAGCAGCATCCGGGACTTCCCCACAGATACGCAGTATTTT
-	TRBJ1-3	TRBV12-3/TRBV12-4	-	CASSLGAGNTIYF	TGTGCCAGCAGTTTAGGGGCGGGAAACACCATATATTTT
-	TRBJ1-3	TRBV2	-	CASHVQSSGNTIYF	TGTGCCAGCCATGTCCAGAGCTCTGGAAACACCATATATTTT
-	TRBJ2-5	TRBV11-3	few	CASSSRGGLETQYF	TGTGCCAGCAGCTCTAGGGGGGGCCTGGAGACCCAGTACTTC
TRBD2	TRBJ2-5	TRBV5-1	few	CASRLAGQYQETQYF	TGCGCCAGCAGACTAGCGGGGCAATACCAAGAGACCCAGTACTTC
TRBD1	TRBJ2-3	TRBV10-3	-	CAINYSGTGKTDTQYF	TGTGCCATCAACTACTCCGGGACAGGGAAAACAGATACGCAGTATTTT
-	TRBJ1-6	TRBV10-3	-	CAIRNDRLDNSPLHF	TGTGCCATCAGAAACGACAGGCTGGATAATTCACCCCTCCACTTT
TRBD1	TRBJ1-2	TRBV5-1	-	CASSLGGGQSHGYTF	TGCGCCAGCAGCCTTGGCGGGGGACAGTCCCATGGCTACACCTTC
-	TRBJ2-2	TRBV18	once	CASSPPLTGTGELFF	TGTGCCAGCTCACCACCACTTACAGGGACCGGGGAGCTGTTTTTT
-	TRBJ2-4	TRBV18	-	CASHDPGAKNIQYF	TGTGCCAGTCACGACCCGGGGGCCAAAAACATTCAGTACTTC
-	TRBJ1-6	TRBV5-4	few	CASSSRQGHSPLHF	TGTGCCAGCAGCTCTCGGCAGGGACATTCACCCCTCCACTTT
TRBD2	TRBJ2-3	TRBV7-2	few	CASSFLSGGRTDTQYF	TGTGCCAGCAGCTTCCTTAGCGGGGGAAGAACAGATACGCAGTATTTT
TRBD1	TRBJ1-6	TRBV10-2	few	CASSLHRGEANSPLHF	TGCGCCAGCAGTTTACACAGGGGGGAGGCTAATTCACCCCTCCACTTT
-	TRBJ2-3	TRBV29-1	-	CSVEESTDTQYF	TGCAGCGTTGAAGAGAGCACAGATACGCAGTATTTT
TRBD1	TRBJ2-7	TRBV6-1	-	CASSADRDEQYF	TGTGCCAGCAGCGCCGACAGGGACGAGCAGTACTTC
-	TRBJ2-3	TRBV2	-	CASSDSDRDSSTDTQYF	TGTGCCAGCAGTGACTCGGATAGGGATTCTAGCACAGATACGCAGTATTTT
-	TRBJ1-3	TRBV7-9	few	CASRWGDSGGNTIYF	TGTGCCAGCAGGTGGGGTGATTCAGGTGGAAACACCATATATTTT
TRBD2	TRBJ2-3	TRBV20-1	few	CSHLLLAGSTDTQYF	TGCAGCCACCTTCTCCTAGCGGGGAGCACAGATACGCAGTATTTT
TRBD1	TRBJ2-5	TRBV30	-	CAWRRQGETQYF	TGTGCCTGGAGGCGACAGGGAGAGACCCAGTACTTC
-	TRBJ2-2	TRBV6-1	few	CASSRGLDTGELFF	TGTGCCAGCAGTCGCGGGTTGGACACCGGGGAGCTGTTTTTT
-	TRBJ1-6	TRBV30	few	CAWSVGQGFNSPLHF	TGTGCCTGGAGTGTGGGGCAAGGGTTTAATTCACCCCTCCACTTT
-	TRBJ1-2	TRBV7-6	-	CASSLGTQSYGYTF	TGTGCCAGCAGCCTAGGGACACAGAGCTATGGCTACACCTTC
-	TRBJ1-1	TRBV19	-	CASSTSRRYTEAFF	TGTGCCAGTAGTACCTCTCGCCGATACACTGAAGCTTTCTTT
-	TRBJ1-3	TRBV20-1	medium-sized	CSASRTGNTIYF	TGCAGTGCTAGCAGAACTGGAAACACCATATATTTT
TRBD1	TRBJ1-6	TRBV7-9	few	CASSLMGQASSPLHF	TGTGCCAGCAGCTTAATGGGACAGGCGAGTTCACCCCTCCACTTT
-	TRBJ2-3	TRBV11-3	-	CASSFSSDTQYF	TGTGCCAGCAGTTTTAGCTCAGATACGCAGTATTTT
TRBD1	TRBJ1-6	TRBV7-6	-	CASSVTGGNSPLHF	TGTGCCAGCAGCGTTACAGGGGGGAATTCACCCCTCCACTTT
-	TRBJ2-1	TRBV24-1	-	CATSDPTGPSYNEQFF	TGTGCCACCAGTGACCCAACCGGACCCTCTTACAATGAGCAGTTCTTC
-	TRBJ2-3	TRBV20-1	-	CSATGRTDTQYF	TGCAGTGCCACCGGACGGACAGATACGCAGTATTTT
-	TRBJ1-5	TRBV19	-	CASRAEGASRQPQHF	TGTGCCAGTAGGGCGGAAGGGGCGTCCAGACAGCCCCAGCATTTT
TRBD2	TRBJ2-5	TRBV15	few	CATSRDPSGEETQYF	TGTGCCACCAGCAGAGATCCTAGCGGGGAAGAGACCCAGTACTTC
TRBD1	TRBJ1-5	TRBV6-2/TRBV6-3	-	CASTKRGTGRDNQPQHF	TGTGCCAGCACTAAAAGAGGGACAGGGAGAGACAATCAGCCCCAGCATTTT
-	TRBJ2-2	TRBV29-1	few	CSAGVTGELFF	TGCAGCGCCGGGGTCACCGGGGAGCTGTTTTTT
TRBD2	TRBJ2-1	TRBV6-5	few	CASSYSPSGGPGEQFF	TGTGCCAGCAGTTACTCGCCTAGCGGGGGTCCGGGTGAGCAGTTCTTC
-	TRBJ1-6	TRBV6-2/TRBV6-3	few	CASRNGRVVGSPLHF	TGTGCCAGCAGGAACGGGCGGGTAGTAGGCTCACCCCTCCACTTT
TRBD1	TRBJ1-5	TRBV5-4	-	CASSPGQGPNQPQHF	TGTGCCAGCAGCCCCGGACAGGGGCCCAATCAGCCCCAGCATTTT
TRBD2	TRBJ2-3	TRBV7-2	few	CASSLRWRGSTDTQYF	TGTGCCAGCAGCTTAAGGTGGCGGGGGAGCACAGATACGCAGTATTTT
-	TRBJ1-5	TRBV6-2/TRBV6-3	-	CASSSQGWQPQHF	TGTGCCAGCAGTTCACAGGGATGGCAGCCCCAGCATTTT